This TCR beta chain was recovered during a study of blood T cell repertoires in COVID-19. Libraries were prepared by immunoSEQ multiplex PCR; TCRdb keeps only in-frame clonotypes and omits some of them. The sample shows roughly 290,000 clones, about 80% of them seen only once. The germline gives CDR1 ENHRY, CDR2 SYGVKD. This CDR3 comprises 17 residues. Germline trimming cut 0 bases from V and 6 bases from J; bases unmatched to any gene: 7. This receptor was taken from a person in their 70s with COVID-19, enrolled during active disease. The chain combines TRBV10-3 with TRBJ2-1, with 11 bases matching TRBD2. Sequencing was done on a sample of peripheral blood. The CDR3 protein is CAISESGTSGSPNEQFF. The DNA for the CDR3 is TGTGCCATCAGTGAGTCAGGAACTAGCGGGAGTCCCAATGAGCAGTTCTTC.